These 12 T cell receptor beta chains originate from one sample sequenced in a study of blood T cells in healthy people across ages. The authors ran a second PCR of 7 to 11 cycles using a sample-barcoded 5' primer and a J-beta primer mix. TCRdb itself ran the 5' RACE reads through MiXCR, one entry per CDR3 protein. The sample has about 1.4 million distinct CDR3 sequences; 59% are singletons. Sequenced material: blood. The receptors were sampled from a man between 18 and 35 years old in good health.

The chain joins TRBV2 to TRBJ2-5, with 8 bases that match TRBD1. Germline V gives CDR1 SNHLY, CDR2 FYNNEI. The J segment lost 1 base and the V segment lost 7 bases, leaving 2 bases of the junction unmatched. This CDR3 contains 13 residues. This CDR3 is CASTGGFQETQYF. The CDR3 nucleotides read TGTGCCAGCACAGGGGGCTTCCAAGAGACCCAGTACTTC.

The sample holds a few counts of this clonotype. The chain recombines TRBV28 with TRBJ2-1; unclear D gene. The J call is in doubt because the DNA end fits TRBJ2-7 better. The V gene's germline CDR1 is MDHEN and CDR2 SYDVKM. The CDR3 length is 12 residues. Written as DNA, the CDR3 is TGTGCCAGCAGTTTTACAGTTGACGAGCAGTACTTC. Its protein product is CASSFTVDEQYF.

This clonotype has just a few counts. The chain is built from TRBV29-1 and TRBJ1-4; possible D gene TRBD1, 5 bases. The CDR3 has 13 amino acids. With 6 bases removed from V and 3 bases from J, the gap between germline ends came to 11 bases. CDR1 is SQVTM and CDR2 is ANQGSEA in the germline V gene. The CDR3 nucleotides are TGCAGCGTGGAGGCAGGGCCTAATGAAAAACTGTTTTTT. Encoded protein: CSVEAGPNEKLFF.

A remark on this clonotype: A single base separates this from a much larger clone, so it may be a read error. This rearrangement joins TRBV29-1 to TRBJ1-1; no firm D call. From germline, CDR1 is SQVTM and CDR2 ANQGSEA. The CDR3 is made up of 11 amino acids. CDR3 in amino acids: CSGEGNTEAFF. The DNA for the CDR3 is TGCAGCGGTGAAGGGAACACTGAAGCTTTCTTT.

The sample holds one count of this clonotype. The chain combines TRBV4-2 with TRBJ2-5; D is possibly TRBD1 (6 bases). Germline V lookup: CDR1 LGHNA, CDR2 YNFKEQ. CDR3 length: 16 residues. Between the trimmed V and J ends, which lost 1 base and 3 bases, there was a span of 15 bases. In nucleotides, the CDR3 is TGTGCCAGCAGCCAAGCGGTGCCCGGGACAAAAGAGACCCAGTACTTC. It is translated as CASSQAVPGTKETQYF.

The chain joins TRBV9 to TRBJ2-1, with no clear D. V lost 0 bases and J lost 2, with 12 bases in between. The germline CDR1 and CDR2 sequences are SGDLS and YYNGEE. The CDR3 totals 16 residues. CDR3 loop: CASSVEGPPTYNEQFF. CDR3 bases: TGTGCCAGCAGCGTAGAGGGTCCCCCCACCTACAATGAGCAGTTCTTC.

The chain recombines TRBV10-3 with TRBJ2-7, with 10 bases matching TRBD2. The germline V gene encodes CDR1 ENHRY and CDR2 SYGVKD. V was pared by 5 bases and J by 2 bases, with 0 bases of the junction left unmatched. The CDR3 spans 13 residues. The DNA for the CDR3 is TGTGCCATCAGTAGCGGGGGGGCCTACGAGCAGTACTTC. This sequence encodes CAISSGGAYEQYF.

The chain is built from TRBV3-1 and TRBJ2-7, with D possibly TRBD1 on 6 matching bases. In germline, CDR1 is LGHDT, CDR2 YNNKEL (reference sequence). The ends were cut back, 4 bases at V and 1 base at J, with 14 bases in the middle. CDR3 length equals 15 residues. The CDR3 loop reads CASSPRDTNSYEQYF. The CDR3 coding sequence is TGTGCCAGCAGCCCCCGGGACACTAATTCCTACGAGCAGTACTTC.

In the case of this clonotype: One end of the junction does not line up with germline, which may come from a read error. The chain combines TRBV7-2 with TRBJ1-1; 8 nucleotides match TRBD1. The length of the CDR3 is 14 residues. Germline V gene sequence: CDR1 SGHTA, CDR2 FQGNSA. CDR3 loop: CARSRRGGQDEAFF. CDR3 in DNA: TGTGCCCGCAGCCGCCGGGGGGGACAGGATGAAGCTTTCTTT.

This sequence joins TRBV4-1 and TRBJ2-5, with D possibly matching TRBD2 (6 bases). The J call is uncertain, as TRBJ2-7 better fits the DNA end. CDR1 is MGHRA and CDR2 is YSYEKL in the germline V gene. The CDR3 has 17 residues. The CDR3 protein is CASSQEAGGALGYEQYF. The DNA of the CDR3 is TGCGCCAGCAGCCAAGAAGCCGGGGGAGCGCTCGGCTACGAGCAGTACTTC.

In this sample, this clonotype turned up a few times. The chain is built from TRBV12-3 or TRBV12-4 and TRBJ2-1; D may match TRBD1 or TRBD2 (6 bases each). CDR3 length: 12 residues. The V end lost 5 bases, the J end lost 15 bases, and 17 bases lay between the germline ends. The CDR3 here is CASSPSPGEAFF. In DNA, the CDR3 is TGTGCCAGCAGTCCTTCTCCAGGGGAGGCGTTCTTC.

V and J are TRBV6-5 and TRBJ2-3; 7 bases are shared with TRBD2. Trimming took 0 bases from V and 0 from J; bases not matched to a gene: 12. Germline CDR1 MNHEY, CDR2 SVGAGI. The CDR3 totals 19 residues. CDR3 loop: CASSYSPSGTTKSTDTQYF. CDR3 in DNA: TGTGCCAGCAGTTACTCCCCTTCCGGGACTACAAAGAGCACAGATACGCAGTATTTT.